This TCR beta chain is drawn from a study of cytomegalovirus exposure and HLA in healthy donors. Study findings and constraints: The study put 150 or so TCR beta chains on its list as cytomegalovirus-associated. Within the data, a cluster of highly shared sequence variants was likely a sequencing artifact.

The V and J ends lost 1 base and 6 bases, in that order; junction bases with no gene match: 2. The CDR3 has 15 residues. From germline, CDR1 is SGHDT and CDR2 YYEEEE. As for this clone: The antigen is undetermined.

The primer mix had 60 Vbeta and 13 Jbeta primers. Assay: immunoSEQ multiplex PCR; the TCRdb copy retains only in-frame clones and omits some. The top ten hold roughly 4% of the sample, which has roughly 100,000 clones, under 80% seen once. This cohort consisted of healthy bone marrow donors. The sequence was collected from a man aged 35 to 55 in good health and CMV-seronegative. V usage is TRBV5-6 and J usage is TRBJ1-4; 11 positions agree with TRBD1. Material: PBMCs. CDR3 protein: CASSLRDRGYEKLFF. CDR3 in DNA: TGTGCCAGCAGCTTGCGGGACAGGGGGTATGAAAAACTGTTTTTT.